The 21 T cell receptor beta chains listed next were all sequenced from one sample in a study of shared T cell receptors in the human thymus. TCRdb's table, derived via immunoSEQ multiplex PCR, lists solely in-frame clones and lacks some. The sample shows 600,000 or so clones, about 90% of them seen only once. The same sample was also used in a study of human thymus T cells.

The sequencing sample was made of thymocytes. Source of these receptors: a boy younger than two with a congenital heart defect.

The chain links TRBV5-1 to TRBJ2-3; a weak D match, TRBD2 (5 bases). CDR3 size: 17 residues. The V gene's germline CDR1 is SGHRS and CDR2 YFSETQ. With 3 bases removed from V and 2 bases from J, the gap between germline ends came to 19 bases. CDR3 sequence reads: CASSYQGLLSHTDTQYF. CDR3 sequence (DNA): TGCGCCAGCAGCTATCAAGGACTTCTCTCTCACACAGATACGCAGTATTTT.

This clone was counted a single time. The V call is TRBV27, the J call TRBJ1-5; 10 positions match TRBD1. The junction had 6 bases not matched to a gene; V was cut back by 6 bases and J by 7 bases. The CDR3 totals 14 residues. From germline, CDR1 is MNHEY and CDR2 SMNVEV (reference sequence). CDR3 region: CASRLRDRGQPQHF. In DNA form, the CDR3 reads TGTGCCAGCAGGCTCCGGGACAGGGGCCAGCCCCAGCATTTT.

This sequence joins TRBV5-6 and TRBJ1-6; TRBD1 matches 7 bases. V gave up 4 bases and J gave up 7 bases; unmatched junction bases: 5. The CDR3 contains 14 residues. Germline-derived CDR1 and CDR2 are SGHDT and YYEEEE. CDR3 in DNA: TGTGCCAGCAGCGCCGGGACAGCGAATTCACCCCTCCACTTT. It yields the protein CASSAGTANSPLHF.

This sequence joins TRBV19 and TRBJ2-3, with 8 bases that match TRBD2. CDR3 length equals 15 residues. The trim removed 5 bases at V and 6 bases at J, leaving 10 bases unmatched. Looked up from germline, CDR1 is LNHDA and CDR2 is SQIVND (reference sequence). CDR3 sequence reads: CASSPEAGAPDTQYF. Here the CDR3 DNA reads TGTGCCAGTAGTCCCGAAGCGGGGGCCCCGGATACGCAGTATTTT.

This clone was recorded once. Germline and junction disagree at one end, which may indicate a read error. The rearrangement uses TRBV12-5 and TRBJ2-7; 10 nucleotides match TRBD1. The CDR3 is 12 residues long. In germline, CDR1 is LGHNT, CDR2 FRNRAP. The CDR3 is CASGPEDRGQHF. As DNA, the CDR3 is TGTGCTAGTGGTCCGGAAGACAGGGGGCAACACTTC.

This rearrangement joins TRBV2 to TRBJ2-7; 11 nucleotides align to TRBD1. The CDR3 extends over 15 amino acids. Germline CDR1 reads SNHLY; CDR2 reads FYNNEI. Trimming took 6 bases from V and 7 from J; bases not matched to a gene: 11. For the CDR3, the DNA is TGTGCCAGCAGGGCACGGGACAGGGGGTTGAAAGAGCAGTACTTC. Its protein product is CASRARDRGLKEQYF. Full variable domain (outside the CDR3, taken from reference TRBV2 and TRBJ2-7): EPEVTQTPSHQVTQMGQEVILRCVPISNHLYFYWYRQILGQKVEFLVSFYNNEISEKSEIFDDQFSVERPDGSNFTLKIRSTKLEDSAMYFCASRARDRGLKEQYFGPGTRLTVT.

The chain has TRBV19 and TRBJ1-5, with 7 bases that match TRBD1. Germline CDR1 is LNHDA and CDR2 is SQIVND (reference sequence). The V segment lost 7 bases and the J segment 3 bases; nucleotides outside the gene matches: 15. CDR3 length: 17 amino acids. The CDR3 region has the DNA TGTGCCAGTACGACCCGGGACAGCGGAAAAATCAATCAGCCCCAGCATTTT. Residues: CASTTRDSGKINQPQHF.

The chain combines TRBV15 with TRBJ1-1; tentatively, D is TRBD1 (5 bases). V was pared by 9 bases and J by 0 bases, with 11 bases between. Germline CDR1 and CDR2: LNHNV and YYDKDF (reference sequence). This CDR3 spans 13 amino acids. CDR3 residues: CATGRVMNTEAFF. The CDR3 nucleotides are TGTGCCACGGGGCGCGTAATGAACACTGAAGCTTTCTTT.

The CDR3 is CASSSGTGRNTEAFF. The CDR3 DNA is TGTGCCAGCAGCTCGGGGACAGGTCGAAACACTGAAGCTTTCTTT. The chain carries TRBV7-2 and TRBJ1-1; TRBD1 agrees at 8 bases. Germline loops: CDR1 SGHTA, CDR2 FQGNSA. With V trimmed by 4 bases and J by 2 bases, 6 bases remained unmatched. The CDR3 covers 15 residues.

This clone was observed a single time. This chain uses TRBV2 with TRBJ1-2; the match to TRBD1 covers 7 bases. This CDR3 spans 16 amino acids. V gave up 8 bases and J gave up 5 bases; unmatched junction bases: 17. From germline, CDR1 is SNHLY and CDR2 FYNNEI. The CDR3 DNA is TGTGCCAGCGACTTGGGACAGAGAGGTCCGTTTTATGGCTACACCTTC. It yields the protein CASDLGQRGPFYGYTF.

This clone occurred a few times. This chain links TRBV19 with TRBJ1-5; D gene ambiguous. Trimming left V 5 bases short and J 6 bases short, with 14 bases between. The CDR3 consists of 14 residues. Germline values: CDR1 LNHDA, CDR2 SQIVND (reference sequence). The CDR3 loop reads CASSAGRLSQPQHF. CDR3 DNA sequence: TGTGCCAGTAGTGCCGGGCGACTAAGTCAGCCCCAGCATTTT.

V gene TRBV30 combines with J gene TRBJ2-2; D gene uncertain. The germline V gene encodes CDR1 GTSNPN and CDR2 SVGIG (reference sequence). The CDR3 extends over 12 amino acids. Trimming shortened V by 3 bases and J by 7 bases, and 9 bases separated the two germline ends. CDR3 sequence: CAWRAQIGELFF. The CDR3 DNA sequence: TGTGCCTGGAGGGCCCAAATCGGGGAGCTGTTTTTT.

This clone showed up just a few times. The gene calls are TRBV6-5 and TRBJ2-7; 9 bases agree with TRBD1. With 2 bases clipped from V and 1 base from J, the junction kept 3 bases outside the gene matches. CDR1 MNHEY and CDR2 SVGAGI come from the germline V gene. The CDR3 sequence is 15 residues long. CDR3 protein: CASSYRDRDSYEQYF. The CDR3, as DNA: TGTGCCAGCAGTTACCGGGACAGGGATTCCTACGAGCAGTACTTC.

The V and J genes are TRBV30 and TRBJ2-7; D ambiguous. The CDR3 loop spans 13 amino acids. The V gene's germline CDR1 is GTSNPN and CDR2 SVGIG (reference sequence). V dropped 5 bases and J dropped 3 bases, with 14 bases sitting between them. This chain's CDR3 is CAWSPPSVYEQYF. CDR3 nucleotide sequence: TGTGCCTGGTCGCCCCCGTCGGTCTACGAGCAGTACTTC.

This clone was observed a handful of times. The sample carries other DNA sequences with the same CDR3. This chain uses TRBV6-5 with TRBJ2-6; perhaps TRBD2 as D (5 bases). CDR1 is MNHEY, CDR2 SVGAGI, per germline. The CDR3 runs 15 residues. The ends were cut back, 1 base at V and 2 bases at J, with 6 bases in the middle. CDR3 residues: CASSYLAPGANVLTF. The CDR3 DNA sequence: TGTGCCAGCAGTTACTTAGCGCCTGGGGCCAACGTCCTGACTTTC.

This chain joins TRBV2 and TRBJ1-1, with 7 bases lining up with TRBD1. CDR1 is SNHLY and CDR2 is FYNNEI in the germline V gene. The CDR3 consists of 14 residues. V dropped 4 bases and J dropped 4; count of bases not matched to a gene: 6. The CDR3 spells CASSGWQGGTEAFF. CDR3 bases: TGTGCCAGCAGTGGGTGGCAGGGGGGCACTGAAGCTTTCTTT.

CDR3 amino acids: CASSPDGGYITGELFF. The CDR3 nucleotides read TGTGCCAGCAGCCCGGACGGCGGGTACATCACCGGGGAGCTGTTTTTT. The V and J genes are TRBV7-2 and TRBJ2-2; maybe TRBD2 (5 bases). The germline V gene encodes CDR1 SGHTA and CDR2 FQGNSA. The CDR3 loop spans 16 amino acids. Trimming stripped 5 bases from V and 4 bases from J, with 17 bases between. The full variable domain, completed using reference TRBV7-2 and TRBJ2-2, is GAGVSQSPSNKVTEKGKDVELRCDPISGHTALYWYRQSLGQGLEFLIYFQGNSAPDKSGLPSDRFSAERTGGSVSTLTIQRTQQEDSAVYLCASSPDGGYITGELFFGEGSRLTVL.

This rearrangement joins TRBV11-2 to TRBJ2-5; 7 nucleotides align to TRBD1. The assigned J gene may be wrong: the sequence end matches TRBJ2-7 better. Germline CDR1 SGHAT, CDR2 FQNNGV. The CDR3 runs 14 residues. CDR3 in amino acids: CASTTGTVTYEQYF. CDR3 coding DNA: TGTGCCAGCACTACCGGGACAGTAACCTACGAGCAGTACTTC.

Of note for this clone: Other DNA sequences from this sample encode an identical CDR3 as well. This chain uses TRBV25-1 with TRBJ1-6, with D uncertain. The CDR3 is made up of 12 amino acids. CDR1 MGHDK and CDR2 SYGVNS come from the germline V gene. Trimming left V 5 bases short and J 8 bases short, with 7 bases between. The CDR3, as DNA: TGTGCCAGCAGTATTCGGTATTCACCCCTCCACTTT. Residues: CASSIRYSPLHF.

The chain joins TRBV9 to TRBJ2-3; 9 nucleotides align to TRBD2. CDR1 and CDR2 from the germline V gene are SGDLS and YYNGEE. This CDR3 spans 17 amino acids. V lost 3 bases, J lost 4 bases, and 12 bases stayed unmatched. The CDR3 sequence: CASSAEGLAGGPDTQYF. For the CDR3, the DNA is TGTGCCAGCAGCGCTGAGGGACTAGCAGGGGGTCCAGATACGCAGTATTTT.

This chain links TRBV7-6 with TRBJ1-2; 9 bases line up with TRBD1. CDR1 SGHVS and CDR2 FNYEAQ come from the germline V gene. The V and J ends lost 3 bases and 1 base, in that order; junction bases with no gene match: 9. The length of the CDR3 is 17 residues. The CDR3 here is CASSLSRDRADNYGYTF. The CDR3 region has the DNA TGTGCCAGCAGCTTGTCCCGGGACAGGGCCGATAACTATGGCTACACCTTC.